This T cell receptor beta chain emerged from a study of T cells in Graves' hyperthyroidism and ophthalmopathy. Amplification yielded TCR beta CDR3 regions, with RNA transcripts as the source. During a first-round RT-PCR of the TCR CDR3, the HTBI primer set was used. In TCRdb, the multiplex PCR reads were re-called with MiXCR into one record per CDR3 protein. The sample comprises about 760,000 distinct CDR3 sequences, about a third of which are singletons, and around 30% rests with the top ten. Germline CDR1 is ENHRY and CDR2 is SYGVKD. The CDR3 totals 13 residues. V dropped 10 bases and J dropped 5; count of bases not matched to a gene: 9. In its sample, this clonotype was seen many times. Its cognate antigen is unknown. Study results and caveats: A 13 V-J signature model discriminated ophthalmopathy versus stable hyperthyroidism. Blood also held most thyroid clonotypes expanded beyond 0.001.

Graves' hyperthyroidism was deemed stable absent ophthalmopathy progression within 18 months. Diagnosis of hyperthyroidism was new in patients aged 18 to 65, and its duration was under 2 months. This sequence was found in a woman in her thirties or forties with Graves' hyperthyroidism. The V call is TRBV10-3, the J call TRBJ1-2, with 8 bases matching TRBD1. Sequencing was performed on blood. DNA of the CDR3: TGTGCCACCGTGACAGGGGCCCTATATGGCTACACCTTC. Translation: CATVTGALYGYTF.